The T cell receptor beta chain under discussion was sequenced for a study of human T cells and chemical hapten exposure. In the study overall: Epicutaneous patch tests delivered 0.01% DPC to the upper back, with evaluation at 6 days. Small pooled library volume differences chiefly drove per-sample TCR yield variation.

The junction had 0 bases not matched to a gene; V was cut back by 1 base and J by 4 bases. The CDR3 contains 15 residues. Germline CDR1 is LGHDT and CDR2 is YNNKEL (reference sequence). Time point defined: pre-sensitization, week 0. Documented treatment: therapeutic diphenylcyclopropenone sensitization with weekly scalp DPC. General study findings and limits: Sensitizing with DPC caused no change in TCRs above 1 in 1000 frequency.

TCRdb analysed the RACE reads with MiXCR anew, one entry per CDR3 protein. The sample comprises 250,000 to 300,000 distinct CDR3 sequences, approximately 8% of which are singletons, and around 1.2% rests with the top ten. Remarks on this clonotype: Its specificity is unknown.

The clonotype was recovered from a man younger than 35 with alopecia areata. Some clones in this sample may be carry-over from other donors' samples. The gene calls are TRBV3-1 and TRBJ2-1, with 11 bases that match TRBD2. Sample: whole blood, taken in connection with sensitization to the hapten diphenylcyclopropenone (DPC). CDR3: CASSQASGGYNEQFF. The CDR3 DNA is TGTGCCAGCAGCCAAGCTAGCGGGGGGTACAATGAGCAGTTCTTC.